This T cell receptor beta chain was profiled in a study of blood T cell repertoires in COVID-19. The ends were cut back, 2 bases at V and 10 bases at J, with 16 bases in the middle. From germline, CDR1 is SGDLS and CDR2 YYNGEE. The CDR3 contains 14 residues. Produced via immunoSEQ multiplex PCR; TCRdb's table is partial and in-frame only. The sample shows more than 350,000 clones, 85% to 90% of them seen only once. The clonotype was recovered from a man younger than 35 who had recovered from COVID-19. Sequencing used PBMCs or T cells enriched from blood (not recorded which). The V call is TRBV9, the J call TRBJ1-5, with no clear D. The CDR3 loop reads CASSVGGSNSPQHF. For the CDR3, the DNA is TGTGCCAGCAGCGTCGGAGGGTCCAACAGTCCCCAGCATTTT.